Listed below are T cell receptor beta chains from one sample, sequenced in a study of metastatic and nonmetastatic thyroid tumors. TCRdb reprocessed the PCR reads via MiXCR. The table records fewer than 25,000 clones, less than 20% of them present only once. The sequenced sample was blood. These receptors were taken from a female donor with papillary thyroid cancer or a benign thyroid nodule (not recorded which). Some clones in this sample may be carry-over from other donors' samples. Both conserved end residues are part of each CDR3. The order of the fields is J gene, D gene, V gene, clone size, CDR3 protein, CDR3 DNA. The D gene is left open where the match is weak. Size values are once, few and many counts, or a class for expanded clones, and some rows have none.

j_call: TRBJ2-7; d_call: -; v_call: TRBV27; clone_size: medium-sized; cdr3_aa: CASSHDGPYEQYF; cdr3_nt: TGTGCCAGCTCCCACGACGGACCCTACGAGCAGTACTTC
j_call: TRBJ2-1; d_call: -; v_call: TRBV11-2; clone_size: -; cdr3_aa: CASSQHPAGSNEQFF; cdr3_nt: TGTGCCAGCAGCCAACACCCGGCAGGGTCTAATGAGCAGTTCTTC
j_call: TRBJ2-1; d_call: -; v_call: TRBV7-3; clone_size: many; cdr3_aa: CASSLTWGAGNEQFF; cdr3_nt: TGTGCCAGCAGCTTAACGTGGGGGGCGGGTAATGAGCAGTTCTTC
j_call: TRBJ1-1; d_call: -; v_call: TRBV20-1; clone_size: many; cdr3_aa: CSASRGGTEAFF; cdr3_nt: TGCAGTGCTAGCCGTGGGGGAACCGAAGCTTTCTTT
j_call: TRBJ1-3; d_call: -; v_call: TRBV30; clone_size: many; cdr3_aa: CAWSVGSSGNTIYF; cdr3_nt: TGTGCCTGGAGTGTGGGGAGCTCTGGAAACACCATATATTTT
j_call: TRBJ1-2; d_call: TRBD1; v_call: TRBV7-8; clone_size: many; cdr3_aa: CASSLGTGDGYTF; cdr3_nt: TGTGCCAGCAGCCTAGGGACAGGGGATGGCTACACCTTC
j_call: TRBJ1-2; d_call: -; v_call: TRBV28; clone_size: many; cdr3_aa: CASSTSEGNYGYTF; cdr3_nt: TGTGCCAGCAGCACTTCCGAGGGCAACTATGGTTACACCTTC
j_call: TRBJ2-2; d_call: -; v_call: TRBV25-1; clone_size: many; cdr3_aa: CASSAGELFF; cdr3_nt: TGTGCCAGCAGTGCGGGGGAGCTGTTTTTT
j_call: TRBJ2-2; d_call: -; v_call: TRBV30; clone_size: -; cdr3_aa: CAWSPSNTGELFF; cdr3_nt: TGTGCCTGGAGCCCATCAAACACCGGGGAGCTGTTTTTT
j_call: TRBJ1-1; d_call: TRBD1; v_call: TRBV6-8; clone_size: many; cdr3_aa: CASSLARQGVVAFF; cdr3_nt: TGTGCCAGCAGTTTGGCCCGACAGGGGGTAGTGGCTTTCTTT
j_call: TRBJ2-3; d_call: -; v_call: TRBV20-1; clone_size: many; cdr3_aa: CSARDKRAQYF; cdr3_nt: TGCAGTGCTAGAGACAAGCGGGCGCAGTATTTT
j_call: TRBJ2-2; d_call: TRBD2; v_call: TRBV12-3/TRBV12-4; clone_size: many; cdr3_aa: CASTNERGVNTGELFF; cdr3_nt: TGTGCCAGCACCAATGAGCGGGGGGTAAACACCGGGGAGCTGTTTTTT
j_call: TRBJ1-2; d_call: -; v_call: TRBV18; clone_size: -; cdr3_aa: CASELSREYGYTF; cdr3_nt: TGTGCCAGCGAGCTTTCCAGGGAGTACGGCTACACCTTC
j_call: TRBJ1-5; d_call: -; v_call: TRBV4-2; clone_size: many; cdr3_aa: CASSQVEDQPQHF; cdr3_nt: TGTGCCAGCAGCCAAGTTGAGGATCAGCCCCAGCATTTT
j_call: TRBJ2-5; d_call: -; v_call: TRBV29-1; clone_size: few; cdr3_aa: CSVGGGGLGQETQYF; cdr3_nt: TGCAGCGTGGGGGGAGGGGGCTTGGGGCAAGAGACCCAGTACTTC
j_call: TRBJ2-1; d_call: TRBD2; v_call: TRBV6-1; clone_size: many; cdr3_aa: CASSDVGTSANNEQFF; cdr3_nt: TGTGCCAGCAGTGATGTCGGGACTAGCGCTAACAATGAGCAGTTCTTC
j_call: TRBJ1-5; d_call: TRBD1; v_call: TRBV24-1; clone_size: few; cdr3_aa: CATSRQGNQPQHF; cdr3_nt: TGTGCCACCAGTCGACAGGGAAATCAGCCCCAGCATTTT
j_call: TRBJ2-2; d_call: -; v_call: TRBV12-3/TRBV12-4; clone_size: -; cdr3_aa: CASSPRGRTWELFF; cdr3_nt: TGTGCCAGCAGCCCCCGGGGGAGGACCTGGGAGCTGTTTTTT
j_call: TRBJ1-1; d_call: -; v_call: TRBV7-2; clone_size: many; cdr3_aa: CATYPGNLEAFF; cdr3_nt: TGTGCCACCTACCCAGGGAACCTTGAAGCTTTCTTT
j_call: TRBJ1-2; d_call: -; v_call: TRBV30; clone_size: medium-sized; cdr3_aa: CAWSPLGPYDGYTF; cdr3_nt: TGTGCCTGGAGTCCGCTGGGACCGTACGATGGCTACACCTTC
j_call: TRBJ1-2; d_call: TRBD1; v_call: TRBV7-8; clone_size: many; cdr3_aa: CASSLAKGAYGYTF; cdr3_nt: TGTGCCAGCAGCTTAGCGAAGGGGGCCTATGGCTACACCTTC
j_call: TRBJ1-6; d_call: -; v_call: TRBV7-2; clone_size: many; cdr3_aa: CASSSRTAGGNSPLHF; cdr3_nt: TGTGCCAGCAGCTCCCGGACGGCAGGTGGTAATTCACCCCTCCACTTT
j_call: TRBJ2-2; d_call: TRBD1; v_call: TRBV19; clone_size: many; cdr3_aa: CASMRTGGEYTGELFF; cdr3_nt: TGTGCCAGTATGAGGACAGGGGGCGAGTACACCGGGGAGCTGTTTTTT
j_call: TRBJ2-7; d_call: -; v_call: TRBV5-1; clone_size: -; cdr3_aa: CASSPGDRSYEQYF; cdr3_nt: TGCGCCAGCAGCCCCGGAGACAGGAGCTACGAGCAGTACTTC